This T cell receptor beta chain was profiled in a study of Graves' ophthalmopathy and Graves' hyperthyroidism. Diagnostic conclusions were grounded in clinical symptoms, serum thyroxine, TRAb, thyroid ultrasound and orbital computed tomography. Points from the study as a whole: For separating ophthalmopathy from stable hyperthyroidism, a 13-signature model gave under 90% sensitivity and about 80% specificity. Blood was where most expanded thyroid clonotypes above 0.001 frequency also turned up.

In regard to this clonotype: What it recognizes is unknown.

For repertoire sequencing, the TCR beta CDR3 regions were amplified from RNA transcripts. HTBI primers were employed in first-round RT-PCR, then a second-round multiplex PCR followed. One entry per CDR3 protein results from TCRdb running MiXCR on the multiplex PCR reads. The sample lists about 500,000 distinct CDR3 sequences, 39% occurring once. Per germline, CDR1 SNHLY and CDR2 FYNNEI. CDR3 size: 13 residues. Trimming took 5 bases from V and 3 from J, leaving 8 bases between them. The sequence was obtained from an adult man with Graves' hyperthyroidism. The sequencing input was peripheral blood or thyroid tissue (not recorded which). This rearrangement joins TRBV2 to TRBJ1-5; no definite D call. The CDR3 coding sequence is TGTGCCAGCAGTTACACCATCAATCAGCCCCAGCATTTT. It translates to CASSYTINQPQHF.